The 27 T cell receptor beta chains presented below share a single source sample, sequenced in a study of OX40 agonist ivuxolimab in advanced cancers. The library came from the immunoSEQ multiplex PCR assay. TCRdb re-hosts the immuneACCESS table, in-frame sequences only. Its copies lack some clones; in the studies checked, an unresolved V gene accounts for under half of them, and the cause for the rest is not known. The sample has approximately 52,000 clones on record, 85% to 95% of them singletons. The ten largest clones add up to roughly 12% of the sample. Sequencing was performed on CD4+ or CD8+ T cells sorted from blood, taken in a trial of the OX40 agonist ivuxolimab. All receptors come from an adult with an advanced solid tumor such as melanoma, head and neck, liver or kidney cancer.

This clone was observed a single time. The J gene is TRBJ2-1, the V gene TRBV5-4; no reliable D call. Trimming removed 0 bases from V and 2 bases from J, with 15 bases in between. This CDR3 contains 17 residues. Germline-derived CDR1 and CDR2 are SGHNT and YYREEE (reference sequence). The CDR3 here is CASSLATLSSAYNEQFF. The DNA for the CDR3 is TGTGCCAGCAGCTTGGCCACCCTCTCGTCAGCCTACAATGAGCAGTTCTTC. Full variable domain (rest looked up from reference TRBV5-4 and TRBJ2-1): ETGVTQSPTHLIKTRGQQVTLRCSSQSGHNTVSWYQQALGQGPQFIFQYYREEENGRGNFPPRFSGLQFPNYSSELNVNALELDDSALYLCASSLATLSSAYNEQFFGPGTRLTVL.

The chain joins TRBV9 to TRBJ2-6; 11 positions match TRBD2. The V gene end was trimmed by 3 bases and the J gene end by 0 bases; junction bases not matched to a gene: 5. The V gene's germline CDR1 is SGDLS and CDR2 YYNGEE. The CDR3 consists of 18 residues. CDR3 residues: CASSEGTSGSSGANVLTF. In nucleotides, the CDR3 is TGTGCCAGCAGCGAGGGGACTAGCGGTTCCTCTGGGGCCAACGTCCTGACTTTC.

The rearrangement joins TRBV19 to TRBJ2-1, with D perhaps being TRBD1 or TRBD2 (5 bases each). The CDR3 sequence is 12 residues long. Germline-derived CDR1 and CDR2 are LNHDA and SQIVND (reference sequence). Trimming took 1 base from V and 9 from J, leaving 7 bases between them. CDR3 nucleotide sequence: TGTGCCAGTAGTATAGCAGGGAGTGAGCAGTTCTTC. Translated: CASSIAGSEQFF. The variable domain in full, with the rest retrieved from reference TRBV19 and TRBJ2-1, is DGGITQSPKYLFRKEGQNVTLSCEQNLNHDAMYWYRQDPGQGLRLIYYSQIVNDFQKGDIAEGYSVSREKKESFPLTVTSAQKNPTAFYLCASSIAGSEQFFGPGTRLTVL.

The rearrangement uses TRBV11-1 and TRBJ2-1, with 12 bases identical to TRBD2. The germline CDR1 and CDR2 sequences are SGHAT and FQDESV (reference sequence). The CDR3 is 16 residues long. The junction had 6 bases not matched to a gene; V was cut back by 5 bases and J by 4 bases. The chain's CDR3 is CASSTSGLAGYNEQFF. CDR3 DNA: TGTGCCAGCAGCACCTCCGGACTAGCGGGATACAATGAGCAGTTCTTC.

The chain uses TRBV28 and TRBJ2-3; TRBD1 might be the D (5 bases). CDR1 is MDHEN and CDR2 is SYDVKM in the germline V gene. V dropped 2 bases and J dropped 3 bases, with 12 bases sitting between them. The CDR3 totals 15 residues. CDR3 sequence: CASSLGAPITDTQYF. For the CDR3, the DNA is TGTGCCAGCAGTTTAGGGGCTCCGATTACAGATACGCAGTATTTT.

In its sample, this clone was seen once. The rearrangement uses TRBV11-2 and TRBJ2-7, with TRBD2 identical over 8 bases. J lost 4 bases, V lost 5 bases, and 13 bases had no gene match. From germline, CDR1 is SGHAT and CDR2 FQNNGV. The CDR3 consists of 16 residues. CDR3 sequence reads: CASSQQGFSGKYEQYF. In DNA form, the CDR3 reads TGTGCCAGCAGCCAGCAGGGTTTTAGCGGGAAGTACGAGCAGTACTTC.

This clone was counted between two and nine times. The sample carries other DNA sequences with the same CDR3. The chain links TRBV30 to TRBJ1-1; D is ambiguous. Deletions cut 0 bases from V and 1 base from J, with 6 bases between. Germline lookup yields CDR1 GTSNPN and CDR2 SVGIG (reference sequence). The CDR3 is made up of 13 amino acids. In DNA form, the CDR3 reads TGTGCCTGGAGTGTTGGCGGGAACACTGAAGCTTTCTTT. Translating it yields CAWSVGGNTEAFF.

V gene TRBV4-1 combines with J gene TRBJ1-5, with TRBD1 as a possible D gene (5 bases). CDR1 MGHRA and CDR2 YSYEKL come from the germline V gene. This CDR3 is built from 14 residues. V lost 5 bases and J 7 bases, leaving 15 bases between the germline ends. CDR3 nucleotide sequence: TGCGCCAGCAGCGAAACGGGGGGGGAACAGCCCCAGCATTTT. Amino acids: CASSETGGEQPQHF.

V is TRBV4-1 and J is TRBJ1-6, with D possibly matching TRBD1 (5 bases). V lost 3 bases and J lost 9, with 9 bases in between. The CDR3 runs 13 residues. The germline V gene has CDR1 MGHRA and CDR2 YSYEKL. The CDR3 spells CASSHLTVSPLHF. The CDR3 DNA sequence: TGCGCCAGCAGCCACCTGACAGTTTCACCCCTCCACTTT.

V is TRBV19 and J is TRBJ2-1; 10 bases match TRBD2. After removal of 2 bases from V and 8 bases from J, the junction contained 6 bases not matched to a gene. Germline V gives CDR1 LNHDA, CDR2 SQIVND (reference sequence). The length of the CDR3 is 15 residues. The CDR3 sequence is CASSIRPSGSYEQFF. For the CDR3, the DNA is TGTGCCAGTAGTATAAGGCCTAGCGGGAGTTATGAGCAGTTCTTC.

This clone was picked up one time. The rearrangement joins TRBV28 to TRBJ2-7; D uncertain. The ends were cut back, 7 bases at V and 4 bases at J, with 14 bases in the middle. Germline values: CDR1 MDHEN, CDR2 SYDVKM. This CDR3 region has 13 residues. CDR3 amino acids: CASKQPRSYEQYF. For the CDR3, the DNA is TGTGCCAGCAAACAGCCCAGATCTTACGAGCAGTACTTC.

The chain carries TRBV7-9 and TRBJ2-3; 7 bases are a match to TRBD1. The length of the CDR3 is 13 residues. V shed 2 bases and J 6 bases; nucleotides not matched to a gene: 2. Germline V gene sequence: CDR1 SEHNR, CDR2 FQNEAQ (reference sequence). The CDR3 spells CASSLRGLDTQYF. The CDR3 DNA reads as TGTGCCAGCAGCTTAAGGGGGCTCGATACGCAGTATTTT.

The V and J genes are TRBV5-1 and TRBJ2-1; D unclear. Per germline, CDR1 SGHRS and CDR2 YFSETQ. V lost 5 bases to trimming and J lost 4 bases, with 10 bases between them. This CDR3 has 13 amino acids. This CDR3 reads CASSGNSYNEQFF. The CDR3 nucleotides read TGCGCCAGCAGTGGGAACAGTTACAATGAGCAGTTCTTC.

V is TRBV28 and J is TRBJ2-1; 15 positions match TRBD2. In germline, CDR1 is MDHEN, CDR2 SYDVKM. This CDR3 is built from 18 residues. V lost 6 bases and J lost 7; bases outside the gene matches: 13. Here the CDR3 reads CASRRLGLAGGNWNEQFF. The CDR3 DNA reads TGTGCCAGCAGGCGACTGGGACTAGCGGGAGGCAACTGGAATGAGCAGTTCTTC.

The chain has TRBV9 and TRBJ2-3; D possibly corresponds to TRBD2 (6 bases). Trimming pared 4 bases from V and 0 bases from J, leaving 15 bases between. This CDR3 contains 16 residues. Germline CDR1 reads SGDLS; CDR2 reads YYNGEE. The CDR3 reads CASSNRGSGSTDTQYF. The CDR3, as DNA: TGTGCCAGCAGCAATAGGGGTAGCGGAAGCACAGATACGCAGTATTTT.

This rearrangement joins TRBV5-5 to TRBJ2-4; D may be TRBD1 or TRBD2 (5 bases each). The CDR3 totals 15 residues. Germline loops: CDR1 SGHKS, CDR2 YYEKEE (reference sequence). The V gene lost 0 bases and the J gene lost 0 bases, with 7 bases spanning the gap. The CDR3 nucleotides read TGTGCCAGCAGCTTGGCCGGGACAGCCAAAAACATTCAGTACTTC. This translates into CASSLAGTAKNIQYF.

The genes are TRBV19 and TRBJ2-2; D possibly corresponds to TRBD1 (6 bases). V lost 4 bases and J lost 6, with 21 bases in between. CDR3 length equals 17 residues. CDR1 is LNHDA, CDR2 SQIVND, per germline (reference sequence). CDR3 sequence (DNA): TGTGCCAGTAGTAGGTTTCGACAGGTCAGGGACGCCGGGGAGCTGTTTTTT. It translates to CASSRFRQVRDAGELFF.

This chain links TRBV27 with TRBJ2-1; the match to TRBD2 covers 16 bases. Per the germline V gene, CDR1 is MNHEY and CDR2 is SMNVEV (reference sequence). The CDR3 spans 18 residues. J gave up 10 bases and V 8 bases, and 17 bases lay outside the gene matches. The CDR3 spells CASAYQGTSGRGRGEQFF. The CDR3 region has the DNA TGTGCCAGCGCATACCAGGGGACTAGCGGGAGGGGTCGGGGGGAGCAGTTCTTC.

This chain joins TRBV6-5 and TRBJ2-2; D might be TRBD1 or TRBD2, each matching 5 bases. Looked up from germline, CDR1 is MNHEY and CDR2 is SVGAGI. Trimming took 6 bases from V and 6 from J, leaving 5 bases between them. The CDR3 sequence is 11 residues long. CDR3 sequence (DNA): TGTGCCAGCAGGGGGGCCGGGGAGCTGTTTTTT. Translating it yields CASRGAGELFF.

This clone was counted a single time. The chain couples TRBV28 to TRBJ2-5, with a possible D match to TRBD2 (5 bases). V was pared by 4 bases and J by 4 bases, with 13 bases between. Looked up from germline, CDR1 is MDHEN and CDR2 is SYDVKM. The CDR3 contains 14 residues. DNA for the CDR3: TGTGCCAGCAGTTCCCCCCGAGGAGGAGAGACCCAGTACTTC. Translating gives CASSSPRGGETQYF.

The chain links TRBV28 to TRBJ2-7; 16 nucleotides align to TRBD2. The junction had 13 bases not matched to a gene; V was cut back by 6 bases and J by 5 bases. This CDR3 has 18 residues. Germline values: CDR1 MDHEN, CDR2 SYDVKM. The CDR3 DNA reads TGTGCCAGCAGCTGGGGACTAGCGGGAGGGCCCTCAGAGAACGAGCAGTACTTC. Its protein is CASSWGLAGGPSENEQYF. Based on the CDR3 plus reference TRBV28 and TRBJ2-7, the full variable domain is DVKVTQSSRYLVKRTGEKVFLECVQDMDHENMFWYRQDPGLGLRLIYFSYDVKMKEKGDIPEGYSVSREKKERFSLILESASTNQTSMYLCASSWGLAGGPSENEQYFGPGTRLTVT.

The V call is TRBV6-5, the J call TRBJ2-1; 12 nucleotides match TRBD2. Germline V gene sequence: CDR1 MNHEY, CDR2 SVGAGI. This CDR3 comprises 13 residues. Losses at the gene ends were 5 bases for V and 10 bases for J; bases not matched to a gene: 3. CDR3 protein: CASSRLAGDEQFF. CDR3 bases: TGTGCCAGCAGTCGACTAGCGGGAGACGAGCAGTTCTTC.

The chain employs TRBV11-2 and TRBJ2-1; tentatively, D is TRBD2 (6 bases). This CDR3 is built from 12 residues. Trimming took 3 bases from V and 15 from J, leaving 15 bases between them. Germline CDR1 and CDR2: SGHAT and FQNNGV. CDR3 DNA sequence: TGTGCCAGCAGCTTTGGCCCGGGACTGGCGTTCTTC. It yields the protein CASSFGPGLAFF.

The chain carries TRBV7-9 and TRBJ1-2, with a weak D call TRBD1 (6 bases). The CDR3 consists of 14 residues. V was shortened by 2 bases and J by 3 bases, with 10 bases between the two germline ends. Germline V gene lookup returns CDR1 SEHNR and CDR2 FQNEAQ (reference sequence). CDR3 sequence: CASSLLGADYGYTF. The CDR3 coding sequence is TGTGCCAGCAGCTTACTGGGGGCTGACTATGGCTACACCTTC.

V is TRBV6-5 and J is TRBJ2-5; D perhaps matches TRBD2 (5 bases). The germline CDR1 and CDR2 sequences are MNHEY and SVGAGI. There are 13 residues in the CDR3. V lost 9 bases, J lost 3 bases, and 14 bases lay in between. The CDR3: CASSGEREETQYF. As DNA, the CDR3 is TGTGCCAGTTCCGGGGAACGGGAAGAGACCCAGTACTTC.

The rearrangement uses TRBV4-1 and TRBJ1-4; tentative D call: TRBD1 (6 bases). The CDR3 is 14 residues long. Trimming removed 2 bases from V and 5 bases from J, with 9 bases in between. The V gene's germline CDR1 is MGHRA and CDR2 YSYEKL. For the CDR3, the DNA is TGCGCCAGCAGCCAAATGACAGGAAATGAAAAACTGTTTTTT. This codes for CASSQMTGNEKLFF.

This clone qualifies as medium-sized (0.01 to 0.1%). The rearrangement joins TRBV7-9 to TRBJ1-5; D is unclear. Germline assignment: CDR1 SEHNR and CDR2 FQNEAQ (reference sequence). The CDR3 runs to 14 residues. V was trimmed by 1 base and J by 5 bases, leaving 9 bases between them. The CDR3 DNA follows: TGTGCCAGCAGCTTAGGGTGGGGTTATCAGCCCCAGCATTTT. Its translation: CASSLGWGYQPQHF.